Following are 29 T cell receptor beta chains from one sample sequenced in a study of cytomegalovirus exposure and HLA in healthy donors. Primers for the PCR totalled 60 Vbeta and 13 Jbeta. TCRdb's table, derived via immunoSEQ multiplex PCR, lists solely in-frame clones and lacks some. The table has some 150,000 clones, roughly 85% seen once; the top ten hold under 0.95%. Sequenced: PBMCs. The receptors derive from a woman aged 25 to 45 in good health and CMV-seronegative.

The chain has TRBV7-2 and TRBJ2-3; 7 bases fit TRBD1. Germline CDR1 reads SGHTA; CDR2 reads FQGNSA. The CDR3 runs 15 residues. J was trimmed by 3 bases and V by 4 bases; bases with no gene match: 7. CDR3 region: CASSSGQLKTDTQYF. The CDR3 nucleotides are TGTGCCAGCAGCTCGGGACAGTTAAAGACAGATACGCAGTATTTT.

The CDR3 coding sequence is TGTGCCAGTCATATGGACAGGGTAGACGAGCAGTACTTC. This translates into CASHMDRVDEQYF. This chain links TRBV6-1 with TRBJ2-7, with 8 bases lining up with TRBD1. The CDR3 is made up of 13 amino acids. Trimming took 9 bases from V and 5 from J; bases not matched to a gene: 9. Germline CDR1 and CDR2: MNHNS and SASEGT.

This chain connects TRBV7-2 to TRBJ1-5; TRBD1 might be the D (6 bases). V lost 1 base, J lost 4 bases, and 11 bases lay in between. The CDR3 extends over 15 amino acids. Germline V gives CDR1 SGHTA, CDR2 FQGNSA. CDR3 amino acids: CASSLVWQGNQPQHF. The CDR3 DNA reads as TGTGCCAGCAGCTTAGTGTGGCAGGGGAATCAGCCCCAGCATTTT.

This chain uses TRBV4-1 with TRBJ1-4; a possible D gene is TRBD1 (5 bases). V was cut by 0 bases and J by 8 bases, with 13 bases left in between. The CDR3 covers 15 residues. Per germline, CDR1 MGHRA and CDR2 YSYEKL. CDR3 coding DNA: TGCGCCAGCAGCCAAGATGGGGGGGAAGGAGAAAAACTGTTTTTT. Translation gives CASSQDGGEGEKLFF.

This chain connects TRBV19 to TRBJ1-2; the match to TRBD1 covers 9 bases. The germline CDR1 and CDR2 sequences are LNHDA and SQIVND (reference sequence). The J segment lost 3 bases and the V segment lost 10 bases, leaving 6 bases of the junction unmatched. The CDR3 has 13 residues. CDR3 nucleotides: TGTGCCACCATTCGGACAGGGGACTATGGCTACACCTTC. Amino acids: CATIRTGDYGYTF. The entire variable domain, with the rest obtained from reference TRBV19 and TRBJ1-2, is as follows: DGGITQSPKYLFRKEGQNVTLSCEQNLNHDAMYWYRQDPGQGLRLIYYSQIVNDFQKGDIAEGYSVSREKKESFPLTVTSAQKNPTAFYLCATIRTGDYGYTFGSGTRLTVV.

The chain recombines TRBV30 with TRBJ1-4, with unresolved D. In germline, CDR1 is GTSNPN, CDR2 SVGIG (reference sequence). The V gene lost 2 bases and the J gene lost 2 bases, with 15 bases spanning the gap. The CDR3 totals 16 residues. CDR3: CAWSTLGRLTNEKLFF. The CDR3 DNA reads TGTGCCTGGAGTACCCTTGGGAGACTCACTAATGAAAAACTGTTTTTT.

The J gene is TRBJ2-4, the V gene TRBV13, with a tentative D call TRBD1 (6 bases). The CDR3 loop spans 14 amino acids. CDR1 is PRHDT and CDR2 is FYEKMQ in the germline V gene (reference sequence). Trimming cost V 3 bases and J 5 bases, with 11 bases left between them. Written as DNA, the CDR3 is TGTGCCAGCAGCTTTTACAGGGACGAAAACATTCAGTACTTC. Translation: CASSFYRDENIQYF.

V gene TRBV7-2 combines with J gene TRBJ2-6; no clear D gene. The CDR3 extends over 15 amino acids. Trimming took off 3 bases at V and 0 bases at J, with 6 bases between the two ends. CDR1 is SGHTA and CDR2 is FQGNSA in the germline V gene. In DNA form, the CDR3 reads TGTGCCAGCAGCTTGTTAGCCTCTGGGGCCAACGTCCTGACTTTC. This sequence encodes CASSLLASGANVLTF.

This chain links TRBV5-4 with TRBJ2-3; 9 bases match TRBD2. CDR3 length equals 14 residues. Trimming removed 6 bases from V and 5 bases from J; junction bases left unmatched: 7. From germline, CDR1 is SGHNT and CDR2 YYREEE (reference sequence). The CDR3 DNA sequence: TGTGCCAGCAAACCGGGACTAGCAGGAGATACGCAGTATTTT. It translates to CASKPGLAGDTQYF.

The CDR3 nucleotides read TGTGCCAGCAGCTCTGGGACAGGGGGCGCGAACACCGGGGAGCTGTTTTTT. It yields the protein CASSSGTGGANTGELFF. This chain joins TRBV5-4 and TRBJ2-2, with 12 bases fitting TRBD1. The CDR3 runs 17 residues. Germline V gene sequence: CDR1 SGHNT, CDR2 YYREEE (reference sequence). With 3 bases clipped from V and 0 bases from J, the junction kept 3 bases outside the gene matches.

This clone was seen more than once but under ten times. This chain uses TRBV7-9 with TRBJ2-7; possibly TRBD2 for D (6 bases). V lost 5 bases and J lost 1, with 9 bases in between. The CDR3 consists of 13 residues. Germline CDR1 is SEHNR and CDR2 is FQNEAQ (reference sequence). CDR3 sequence: CASSGRNSYEQYF. The DNA for the CDR3 is TGTGCCAGCAGCGGGAGGAATTCCTACGAGCAGTACTTC.

This clone occurred a few times. The DNA of the CDR3 is TGTGCCAGCAGGGTCCCGGGTTCTAATGAAAAACTGTTTTTT. Protein: CASRVPGSNEKLFF. This chain joins TRBV6-1 and TRBJ1-4; D unclear. The germline gives CDR1 MNHNS, CDR2 SASEGT. CDR3 size: 14 residues. V was trimmed by 6 bases and J by 3 bases, leaving 11 bases between them.

This clone showed up just once. The chain links TRBV30 to TRBJ2-7; 10 nucleotides align to TRBD1. The germline V gene encodes CDR1 GTSNPN and CDR2 SVGIG (reference sequence). After removal of 5 bases from V and 3 bases from J, the junction contained 7 bases not matched to a gene. CDR3 size: 14 residues. CDR3 protein: CAWEAGQGFYEQYF. The CDR3 region has the DNA TGTGCCTGGGAAGCGGGACAGGGGTTCTACGAGCAGTACTTC.

The gene calls are TRBV4-1 and TRBJ2-4; 10 bases match TRBD1. V was clipped by 2 bases and J by 3 bases; unmatched bases: 7. The CDR3 contains 17 residues. Looked up from germline, CDR1 is MGHRA and CDR2 is YSYEKL. CDR3 nucleotide sequence: TGCGCCAGCAGCCAACAGACAGGGGGCGCGGGCAAAAACATTCAGTACTTC. As protein: CASSQQTGGAGKNIQYF.

The chain employs TRBV4-1 and TRBJ1-5; no clear D gene. V was clipped by 2 bases and J by 4 bases, with 6 bases between them. The CDR3 is made up of 13 amino acids. Germline-derived CDR1 and CDR2 are MGHRA and YSYEKL. The chain's CDR3 is CASSQIENQPQHF. The DNA for the CDR3 is TGCGCCAGCAGCCAAATTGAGAATCAGCCCCAGCATTTT.

The V and J genes are TRBV5-4 and TRBJ2-3; 7 nucleotides align to TRBD2. CDR1 SGHNT and CDR2 YYREEE come from the germline V gene (reference sequence). V lost 2 bases to trimming and J lost 2 bases; unmatched junction nucleotides: 8. The CDR3 is 16 residues long. The CDR3 spells CASSLWGGTTTDTQYF. As DNA, the CDR3 is TGTGCCAGCAGCTTATGGGGGGGGACGACCACAGATACGCAGTATTTT.

The rearrangement uses TRBV15 and TRBJ1-1; D unresolved. Germline values: CDR1 LNHNV, CDR2 YYDKDF (reference sequence). Deletions cut 0 bases from V and 1 base from J, with 12 bases between. The CDR3 sequence is 16 residues long. CDR3 region: CATSRDYGVSNTEAFF. The CDR3 DNA reads TGTGCCACCAGCAGAGATTACGGAGTTTCGAACACTGAAGCTTTCTTT. The full variable domain, in which reference TRBV15 and TRBJ1-1 provide the parts outside the CDR3, is DAMVIQNPRYQVTQFGKPVTLSCSQTLNHNVMYWYQQKSSQAPKLLFHYYDKDFNNEADTPDNFQSRRPNTSFCFLDIRSPGLGDTAMYLCATSRDYGVSNTEAFFGQGTRLTVV.

The chain combines TRBV27 with TRBJ2-5; 10 positions agree with TRBD1. CDR1 and CDR2 (germline): MNHEY, SMNVEV (reference sequence). This CDR3 contains 15 residues. V shed 4 bases and J 4 bases; nucleotides not matched to a gene: 6. In DNA, the CDR3 is TGTGCCAGCAGTTCCGGGACAGGGGTCAGAGAGACCCAGTACTTC. Its protein product is CASSSGTGVRETQYF.

The chain uses TRBV12-5 and TRBJ1-1, with 12 nucleotides matching TRBD1. The V segment lost 5 bases and the J segment 4 bases; nucleotides outside the gene matches: 11. The germline V gene has CDR1 LGHNT and CDR2 FRNRAP. The CDR3 totals 17 residues. The CDR3: CASGPRDRGREGTEAFF. The CDR3, as DNA: TGTGCTAGTGGTCCCCGGGACAGGGGGCGCGAAGGCACTGAAGCTTTCTTT.

This clone occurred once. The chain couples TRBV4-1 to TRBJ1-2; TRBD1 matches 8 bases. Trimming removed 1 base from V and 7 bases from J; junction bases left unmatched: 11. Germline CDR1 MGHRA, CDR2 YSYEKL. This CDR3 has 16 amino acids. The CDR3 region is CASSQVIRTGNAGYTF. CDR3 nucleotides: TGCGCCAGCAGCCAAGTTATCCGGACAGGGAATGCTGGCTACACCTTC.

The chain is built from TRBV6-5 and TRBJ2-3; tentatively, D is TRBD1 (6 bases). Germline V gene sequence: CDR1 MNHEY, CDR2 SVGAGI. The germline V and J ends were trimmed by 0 bases and 6 bases, with 7 bases remaining between them. CDR3 length: 13 amino acids. In DNA, the CDR3 is TGTGCCAGCAGTTACTCGCAGGGGGATACGCAGTATTTT. Encoded protein: CASSYSQGDTQYF.

The V call is TRBV6-5, the J call TRBJ1-4, with D possibly TRBD1 on 5 matching bases. Per germline, CDR1 MNHEY and CDR2 SVGAGI. The CDR3 totals 13 residues. Trimming shortened V by 6 bases and J by 3 bases, and 8 bases separated the two germline ends. The CDR3 sequence: CASRPGANEKLFF. Here the CDR3 DNA reads TGTGCCAGCAGGCCGGGGGCTAATGAAAAACTGTTTTTT.

The chain carries TRBV5-1 and TRBJ2-7; TRBD2 matches 9 bases. The V gene end was trimmed by 3 bases and the J gene end by 6 bases; junction bases not matched to a gene: 7. This CDR3 has 14 residues. Germline V gene lookup returns CDR1 SGHRS and CDR2 YFSETQ. The CDR3: CASSSAGGQGEQYF. CDR3 DNA sequence: TGCGCCAGCAGCTCCGCGGGAGGGCAAGGCGAGCAGTACTTC.

The chain recombines TRBV13 with TRBJ2-7; 9 positions agree with TRBD1. Per the germline V gene, CDR1 is PRHDT and CDR2 is FYEKMQ (reference sequence). With V trimmed by 3 bases and J by 3 bases, 6 bases remained unmatched. CDR3 length: 15 amino acids. In DNA, the CDR3 is TGTGCCAGCAGCTTCCCGGGACAGGGTTTCTACGAGCAGTACTTC. Its translation is CASSFPGQGFYEQYF.

The chain is built from TRBV13 and TRBJ1-4; D unresolved. The CDR3 is 15 residues long. Germline CDR1 is PRHDT and CDR2 is FYEKMQ (reference sequence). Between the trimmed V and J ends, which lost 2 bases and 0 bases, there was a span of 7 bases. CDR3 region: CASSLKVATNEKLFF. DNA for the CDR3: TGTGCCAGCAGCTTAAAAGTAGCAACTAATGAAAAACTGTTTTTT.

The CDR3 loop is CASSDGKGVAGVSEQFF. The CDR3 bases are TGTGCCAGCAGTGATGGTAAGGGGGTAGCGGGAGTCAGTGAGCAGTTCTTC. The chain employs TRBV6-1 and TRBJ2-1; 9 bases map to TRBD2. Germline loops: CDR1 MNHNS, CDR2 SASEGT. The CDR3 covers 17 residues. After removal of 3 bases from V and 9 bases from J, the junction contained 15 bases not matched to a gene.

V and J are TRBV5-4 and TRBJ2-7; TRBD1 matches 7 bases. Germline V lookup: CDR1 SGHNT, CDR2 YYREEE (reference sequence). The CDR3 has 15 amino acids. The ends lost 3 bases at V and 3 bases at J; junction bases unmatched: 9. The CDR3 region is CASSSRRQGVYEQYF. CDR3 nucleotide sequence: TGTGCCAGCAGCTCTCGGAGACAGGGTGTCTACGAGCAGTACTTC.

This rearrangement joins TRBV15 to TRBJ2-5, with 10 bases that match TRBD2. CDR3 size: 13 residues. Unmatched junction bases numbered 8, after V lost 5 bases and J lost 11 bases. Germline V lookup: CDR1 LNHNV, CDR2 YYDKDF (reference sequence). The CDR3 region has the DNA TGTGCCACCAGCCTTAGCGGGAGGTCTCCGCAGTACTTC. Its translation is CATSLSGRSPQYF.

The chain is built from TRBV19 and TRBJ1-1, with 9 bases fitting TRBD1. Germline CDR1 LNHDA, CDR2 SQIVND (reference sequence). Trimming took 6 bases from V and 5 from J; bases not matched to a gene: 7. The CDR3 contains 14 residues. The CDR3: CASRPGTGRTEAFF. DNA for the CDR3: TGTGCCAGTAGACCCGGGACAGGGAGGACTGAAGCTTTCTTT.